This paragraph reports one T cell receptor beta chain. Its antigen is undetermined. Sequencing used immunoSEQ multiplex PCR; TCRdb keeps in-frame clones, though not all of them. The sample includes approximately 79,000 clones, under 90% of them seen just once. The data stem from a study of CD4 T cell repertoires in COVID-19. These patients had recovered from COVID-19 ranging mild to severe. No culture step preceded sequencing of the ex vivo isolated memory T cells. The germline gives CDR1 SQVTM, CDR2 ANQGSEA. Deletions cut 1 base from V and 2 bases from J, with 9 bases between. The CDR3 runs 14 residues. Study observations and caveats: Suggested intraclonal diversification: top SARS-CoV-2-reactive clonotypes appeared in two or three memory subsets.

The chain carries TRBV29-1 and TRBJ2-1; possibly TRBD2 for D (5 bases). This receptor was identified in a human donor who had COVID-19. This material consisted of CD4+ T cells from peripheral blood, taken after recovery from COVID-19. The CDR3, as DNA: TGCAGCGTTGAAGGGGGAGCAACCTACAATGAGCAGTTCTTC. Translation: CSVEGGATYNEQFF.